These 18 T cell receptor beta chains were sequenced from one sample in a study of T cell responses to AZD1222 COVID-19 vaccine. This table comes from immunoSEQ multiplex PCR, and its TCRdb copy is limited to in-frame clones, with some not included. This table has fewer than 200,000 clones, more than 80% appearing once. Sequenced material: peripheral blood, taken on day 0 of AZD1222 vaccination. These receptors were taken from an adult in good health.

This clone was observed a handful of times. V gene TRBV6-2 or TRBV6-3 combines with J gene TRBJ2-3, with 9 bases identical to TRBD1. The CDR3 is made up of 17 amino acids. Germline values: CDR1 MNHEY, CDR2 SVGEGT. With 6 bases clipped from V and 1 base from J, the junction kept 11 bases outside the gene matches. For the CDR3, the DNA is TGTGCCAGCAGCAGCAAACCGGGACAGGGACGCACAGATACGCAGTATTTT. This encodes CASSSKPGQGRTDTQYF.

The chain links TRBV27 to TRBJ2-7; the match to TRBD2 covers 16 bases. The junction had 10 bases not matched to a gene; V was cut back by 7 bases and J by 4 bases. Germline V CDR1 and CDR2: MNHEY, SMNVEV (reference sequence). This CDR3 has 17 residues. The CDR3 sequence is CASTQGLAGGPGYEQYF. The CDR3, as DNA: TGTGCCAGCACCCAGGGACTAGCGGGGGGGCCAGGGTACGAGCAGTACTTC.

The rearrangement uses TRBV7-2 and TRBJ1-5; D ambiguous. V dropped 1 base and J dropped 0 bases, with 7 bases sitting between them. The CDR3 spans 15 residues. The germline V gene encodes CDR1 SGHTA and CDR2 FQGNSA. CDR3 residues: CASSLDTNSNQPQHF. CDR3 sequence (DNA): TGTGCCAGCAGCTTAGATACGAATAGCAATCAGCCCCAGCATTTT.

The chain uses TRBV6-2 or TRBV6-3 and TRBJ1-1; D perhaps matches TRBD1 (6 bases). Germline values: CDR1 MNHEY, CDR2 SVGEGT. The CDR3 covers 14 residues. Trimming took off 6 bases at V and 2 bases at J, with 13 bases between the two ends. The CDR3 DNA reads TGTGCCAGCAGCCGGACAGCAACAAACACTGAAGCTTTCTTT. It specifies CASSRTATNTEAFF.

V and J are TRBV7-9 and TRBJ1-6; D may be TRBD1 (5 bases). CDR3 length: 18 amino acids. Germline V lookup: CDR1 SEHNR, CDR2 FQNEAQ (reference sequence). V dropped 6 bases and J dropped 6 bases, with 24 bases sitting between them. Written as DNA, the CDR3 is TGTGCCAGCAGACCACCTGAACTTATTGGGGACCTTAATTCACCCCTCCACTTT. Translating it yields CASRPPELIGDLNSPLHF.

V usage is TRBV27 and J usage is TRBJ2-7; D possibly corresponds to TRBD1 (5 bases). CDR1 MNHEY and CDR2 SMNVEV come from the germline V gene (reference sequence). V was clipped by 2 bases and J by 0 bases, with 11 bases between them. The CDR3 has 15 residues. The CDR3 spells CASSLVPGLSYEQYF. The CDR3 nucleotides read TGTGCCAGCAGTTTAGTCCCAGGGCTCTCCTACGAGCAGTACTTC.

The CDR3 nucleotides are TGTGCCAGCAGGGCCGGGAACACTAATGAAAAACTGTTTTTT. The encoded protein is CASRAGNTNEKLFF. The chain links TRBV2 to TRBJ1-4; D is ambiguous. The CDR3 is 14 amino acids. V lost 6 bases to trimming and J lost 2 bases, with 10 bases between them. Germline CDR1 and CDR2: SNHLY and FYNNEI.

V gene TRBV9 combines with J gene TRBJ1-2; D is possibly TRBD1 (5 bases). CDR1 and CDR2 (germline): SGDLS, YYNGEE. V lost 5 bases and J lost 5, with 19 bases in between. The CDR3 is made up of 15 amino acids. CDR3: CASRTWDSSEYGYTF. CDR3 in DNA: TGTGCCAGCAGGACCTGGGACTCATCAGAGTATGGCTACACCTTC.

The CDR3 DNA follows: TGCAGTGCTAGTCCCATAGCGGGAGGGACCTACGAGCAGTACTTC. Its translation: CSASPIAGGTYEQYF. V and J are TRBV20-1 and TRBJ2-7, with 11 bases matching TRBD2. This CDR3 contains 15 residues. The germline V gene has CDR1 DFQATT and CDR2 SNEGSKA (reference sequence). Unmatched junction bases numbered 6, after V lost 3 bases and J lost 2 bases.

The chain recombines TRBV28 with TRBJ1-3; 8 bases align to TRBD1. CDR1 is MDHEN and CDR2 is SYDVKM in the germline V gene. The CDR3 is 17 amino acids. The V segment lost 6 bases and the J segment 4 bases; nucleotides outside the gene matches: 14. The CDR3 sequence: CASSPTRQGSGGNTIYF. In nucleotides, the CDR3 is TGTGCCAGCAGCCCCACCCGACAGGGGTCAGGGGGAAACACCATATATTTT.

The chain couples TRBV6-5 to TRBJ2-1; the match to TRBD1 covers 8 bases. J gave up 4 bases and V 7 bases, and 3 bases lay outside the gene matches. Germline CDR1 reads MNHEY; CDR2 reads SVGAGI. CDR3 length equals 13 residues. CDR3 DNA sequence: TGTGCCAGCACCAGGGGGCCTTACAATGAGCAGTTCTTC. Translated: CASTRGPYNEQFF.

The rearrangement joins TRBV6-4 to TRBJ1-4; a possible D gene is TRBD1 (6 bases). CDR1 is MRHNA and CDR2 is SNTAGT in the germline V gene. This CDR3 region has 14 residues. Trimming cost V 2 bases and J 8 bases, with 12 bases left between them. In DNA, the CDR3 is TGTGCCAGCAGTGACGTACTGGGGGCAGAAAAACTGTTTTTT. Protein sequence: CASSDVLGAEKLFF.

The chain has TRBV5-4 and TRBJ1-2, with D tentatively TRBD1 (6 bases). V was pared by 4 bases and J by 1 base, with 14 bases between. CDR1 and CDR2 (germline): SGHNT, YYREEE (reference sequence). This CDR3 is built from 15 residues. In DNA form, the CDR3 reads TGTGCCAGCAGCCCCTATGCAGGGGATAACTATGGCTACACCTTC. As protein: CASSPYAGDNYGYTF.

This clone appeared a few times. This chain uses TRBV30 with TRBJ1-4; 8 bases match TRBD1. There are 13 residues in the CDR3. The germline V gene has CDR1 GTSNPN and CDR2 SVGIG (reference sequence). J lost 7 bases, V lost 1 base, and 2 bases had no gene match. The CDR3 region has the DNA TGTGCCTGGAGTGGGACAGGGTCTGAAAAACTGTTTTTT. Translated: CAWSGTGSEKLFF.

The chain couples TRBV19 to TRBJ2-7, with 7 bases identical to TRBD1. V was pared by 10 bases and J by 3 bases, with 9 bases of the junction left unmatched. This CDR3 contains 13 residues. Germline CDR1 and CDR2: LNHDA and SQIVND (reference sequence). In nucleotides, the CDR3 is TGTGCCACCCAAGCTAGGGGGCTCTACGAGCAGTACTTC. Its protein is CATQARGLYEQYF.

Here the CDR3 DNA reads TGTGCCAGCAGTAACCTTGGACTAGCCGGCAATGAGCAGTTCTTC. It encodes CASSNLGLAGNEQFF. This chain links TRBV6-6 with TRBJ2-1, with TRBD2 matching over 8 bases. This CDR3 is 15 amino acids long. In germline, CDR1 is MNHNY, CDR2 SVGAGI (reference sequence). J was trimmed by 6 bases and V by 5 bases; bases with no gene match: 9.

The chain employs TRBV29-1 and TRBJ1-2; D call uncertain. V was trimmed by 6 bases and J by 0 bases, leaving 11 bases between them. This CDR3 has 13 amino acids. Germline CDR1 SQVTM, CDR2 ANQGSEA. CDR3 loop: CSVSTGTNYGYTF. CDR3 nucleotide sequence: TGCAGCGTGTCCACCGGGACTAACTATGGCTACACCTTC.

The V and J genes are TRBV19 and TRBJ1-5, with D hard to call. CDR1 is LNHDA, CDR2 SQIVND, per germline (reference sequence). The CDR3 consists of 16 residues. V was trimmed by 11 bases and J by 0 bases, leaving 20 bases between them. The CDR3 sequence: CAQYRTLGYSNQPQHF. CDR3 in DNA: TGTGCCCAGTACCGAACCCTGGGGTATAGCAATCAGCCCCAGCATTTT.